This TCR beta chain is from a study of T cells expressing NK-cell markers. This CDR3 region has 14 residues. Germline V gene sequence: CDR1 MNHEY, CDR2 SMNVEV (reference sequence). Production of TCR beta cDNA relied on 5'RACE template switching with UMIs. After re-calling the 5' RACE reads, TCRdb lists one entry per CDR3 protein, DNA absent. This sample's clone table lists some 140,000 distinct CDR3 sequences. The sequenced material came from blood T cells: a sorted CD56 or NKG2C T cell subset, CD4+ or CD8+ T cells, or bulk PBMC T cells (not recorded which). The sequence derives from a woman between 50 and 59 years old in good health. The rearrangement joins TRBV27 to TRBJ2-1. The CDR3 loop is CASKIAFTYNEQFF.